The entry below gives a single TCR beta chain sequence along with its context. Its matching antigen is unknown. The record originates from a study of T cells after yellow fever vaccination. General study points: The secondary response showed a weaker magnitude and a faster peak, day 5 versus 15. Overlap between CD4 and CD8 compartments was detected for a small share of clonotypes.

The V segment lost 3 bases and the J segment 6 bases; nucleotides outside the gene matches: 7. There are 13 residues in the CDR3. Per the germline V gene, CDR1 is DFQATT and CDR2 is SNEGSKA (reference sequence). TCR cDNA, made by 5'RACE template switching, carried an added universal primer site and UMIs. From the 5' RACE reads, TCRdb called clonotypes with MiXCR, one entry per CDR3 protein. The profile shows 620,000 or so distinct CDR3 sequences, roughly an eighth of them singletons. The clonotype was recovered from a man aged 25 to 45 who received the YFV17D yellow fever vaccine. The chain links TRBV20-1 to TRBJ2-7, with 8 bases that match TRBD2. The sample was PBMCs, taken on the day of the yellow fever booster vaccination. The chain's CDR3 is CSARLSGSSEQYF. For the CDR3, the DNA is TGCAGTGCTAGGCTCAGCGGGAGCTCCGAGCAGTACTTC.